The TCR beta chain under discussion was sequenced for a study of T-cell reconstitution after alpha-beta-depleted transplantation in children (dated by TCRdb to the mid-2010s). With regard to the full study: Using TCR repertoire profiling, the study followed T-cell immune reconstitution in a quantitative way in children after TCRalphabeta/CD19-depleted allogeneic hematopoietic cell transplantation.

Reading from cysteine to phenylalanine, the CDR3 counts 16 amino acids. Only the CDR3 portion is preserved as DNA: 48 bases, with reading frame beginning at the first base. CDR1 and CDR2, looked up from the germline V gene, are MDHEN and SYDVKM. The library came from PCR. TCRdb records Illumina HiSeq 2500 as the sequencer. TCR libraries were prepared with molecular barcoding, using unique molecular identifiers to normalize TCRbeta repertoire quantification. TCRdb reworked the public reads: Q25 trimming with fastp, MiXCR clone assembly, productive beta chains retained. Rows merge per CDR3 protein into single entries with the most common DNA and genes. The table for this sample lists around 78,000 distinct CDR3 sequences; about 7% of them were counted only once. More than 2.5% of the sample is held by the ten biggest clonotypes. This clonotype was found once. Its cognate antigen has yet to be identified. At one of its ends the junction is not consistent with the germline gene, which may arise from a read error.

The source of this sequence is a human donor who donated a stem cell graft to a child with acute lymphoblastic leukemia. The source was PBMCs from the stem cell graft donor, collected from the stem cell graft. The sequence joins TRBV28 to TRBJ2-2; the junction holds 7 bases that match TRBD2. The DNA sequence reads TGTGCCAGCAGTCGTTGGAGCGGGGTAAACAACGGGGAGCTGTTTTTT. Its protein is CASSRWSGVNNGELFF.